The clone carrying this T cell receptor (beta chain) appeared a few times. This CDR3 is 14 amino acids long. Looked up from germline, CDR1 is SGHDT and CDR2 is YYEEEE. V lost 0 bases to trimming and J lost 7 bases; unmatched junction nucleotides: 5. TCRdb's table, derived via immunoSEQ multiplex PCR, lists solely in-frame clones and lacks some. Of hundreds of thousands of clones in the sample, over 80% were seen once. The data were obtained in a study of cytomegalovirus exposure and HLA in healthy donors. What was sequenced was PBMCs. The TCR was taken from a woman aged 18 to 35 in good health and CMV-seronegative. J is TRBJ1-2 and V is TRBV5-6; 8 bases line up with TRBD1. As DNA, the CDR3 is TGTGCCAGCAGCTTGGGGGGACAGGAAGTTGGCTACACCTTC. It translates to CASSLGGQEVGYTF.